The rows below give T cell receptor beta chains drawn from one sample of a study of CD8 T cell repertoires and HIV-1 epitope variants. No antigen has been identified for these receptors. Libraries were prepared by immunoSEQ multiplex PCR; TCRdb keeps only in-frame clonotypes and omits some of them. The sample records several thousand clones, 64% being singletons. Sequenced: cultured CD8+ T cells derived from PBMCs. These receptors were taken from a male donor with HIV. Both conserved end residues are part of each CDR3. Fields, in order: D gene, J gene, V gene, clone size, CDR3 DNA, CDR3 protein. A D gene is named only where the DNA matches it firmly. Rows may omit the clone size; those that give it use once, few, many or a size class.

d_call: -; j_call: TRBJ1-2; v_call: TRBV28; clone_size: -; cdr3_nt: TGTGCCAGCAGTTTAACTGCGGACTATGGCTACACCTTC; cdr3_aa: CASSLTADYGYTF
d_call: -; j_call: TRBJ1-1; v_call: TRBV9; clone_size: -; cdr3_nt: TGTGCCAGCAGCCCTATCGGGACTCTGAACACTGAAGCTTTCTTT; cdr3_aa: CASSPIGTLNTEAFF
d_call: TRBD1; j_call: TRBJ1-2; v_call: TRBV4-3; clone_size: -; cdr3_nt: TGCGCCAGCAGCCAAGATCTGGACAGGCTCTATGGCTACACCTTC; cdr3_aa: CASSQDLDRLYGYTF
d_call: TRBD2; j_call: TRBJ2-1; v_call: TRBV5-6; clone_size: -; cdr3_nt: TGTGCCAGCAGCTTGGGGACTAGCGCGCTTGAGCAGTTCTTC; cdr3_aa: CASSLGTSALEQFF
d_call: -; j_call: TRBJ1-4; v_call: TRBV4-2; clone_size: -; cdr3_nt: TGTGCCAGCAGCCAAGATTTCCTTGGTGGGGATGAAAAACTGTTTTTT; cdr3_aa: CASSQDFLGGDEKLFF
d_call: -; j_call: TRBJ2-7; v_call: TRBV27; clone_size: once; cdr3_nt: TGTGCCAGCAGCTTACCAAGCTCCTACGAGCAGTACTTC; cdr3_aa: CASSLPSSYEQYF
d_call: -; j_call: TRBJ2-1; v_call: TRBV7-9; clone_size: once; cdr3_nt: TGTGCCAGCAGCTTACAATGGCGGTCGAATGAGCAGTTCTTC; cdr3_aa: CASSLQWRSNEQFF
d_call: -; j_call: TRBJ1-3; v_call: TRBV4-3; clone_size: -; cdr3_nt: TGCGCCAGCAGCCAAGTCGTAACAGCCAACGGCTTCTCTGGAAACACCATATATTTT; cdr3_aa: CASSQVVTANGFSGNTIYF
d_call: -; j_call: TRBJ1-1; v_call: TRBV25-1; clone_size: once; cdr3_nt: TGTGCCAGCAGTCAAGGAGGGAGCACTGAAGCTTTCTTT; cdr3_aa: CASSQGGSTEAFF
d_call: -; j_call: TRBJ2-7; v_call: TRBV6-6; clone_size: -; cdr3_nt: TGTGCCAGCAGTGTATCCTCCGGGACGGTGTCCTACGAGCAGTACTTC; cdr3_aa: CASSVSSGTVSYEQYF
d_call: TRBD1; j_call: TRBJ1-4; v_call: TRBV28; clone_size: -; cdr3_nt: TGTGCCAGCAGAAATTCAGGGGGCTTAAGTGAAAAACTGTTTTTT; cdr3_aa: CASRNSGGLSEKLFF
d_call: -; j_call: TRBJ1-5; v_call: TRBV5-1; clone_size: -; cdr3_nt: TGCGCCAGCAGCTTGATAGGGACTGTTGCTGATCAGCCCCAGCATTTT; cdr3_aa: CASSLIGTVADQPQHF
d_call: -; j_call: TRBJ2-1; v_call: TRBV5-6; clone_size: once; cdr3_nt: TGTGCCAGCAGCTTGGGTGCGAGCTCCTACAATGAGCAGTTCTTC; cdr3_aa: CASSLGASSYNEQFF
d_call: -; j_call: TRBJ2-7; v_call: TRBV4-2; clone_size: few; cdr3_nt: TGTGCCAGCAGCCAAGATCCAGAAGGGGAGGTTGTCTACGAGCAGTACTTC; cdr3_aa: CASSQDPEGEVVYEQYF
d_call: -; j_call: TRBJ1-4; v_call: TRBV2; clone_size: once; cdr3_nt: TGTGCCAGCCTTCTTCCAACTAATGAAAAACTGTTTTTT; cdr3_aa: CASLLPTNEKLFF
d_call: -; j_call: TRBJ2-7; v_call: TRBV7-9; clone_size: -; cdr3_nt: TGTGCCAGCAGCCCCAGGGCGTCCCCCGAGCAGTACTTC; cdr3_aa: CASSPRASPEQYF
d_call: -; j_call: TRBJ1-6; v_call: TRBV21-1; clone_size: -; cdr3_nt: TGTGCCAGCAGCTTTTACCACGTATGCTCCTATAATTCACCCCTCCACTTT; cdr3_aa: CASSFYHVCSYNSPLHF
d_call: TRBD2; j_call: TRBJ2-7; v_call: TRBV27; clone_size: -; cdr3_nt: TGTGCCAGCAGTCCCGGACTAGCGGGAGTGGAGCAGTACTTC; cdr3_aa: CASSPGLAGVEQYF
d_call: -; j_call: TRBJ1-1; v_call: TRBV6-5; clone_size: -; cdr3_nt: TGTGCCAGCAGTTACTCGGACAGTTCGGTCACTGAAGCTTTCTTT; cdr3_aa: CASSYSDSSVTEAFF
d_call: TRBD1; j_call: TRBJ2-2; v_call: TRBV6-1; clone_size: few; cdr3_nt: TGTGCCAGCAGTGAACGACAGGGCGGCGGCACCGGGGAGCTGTTTTTT; cdr3_aa: CASSERQGGGTGELFF
d_call: -; j_call: TRBJ1-5; v_call: TRBV5-1; clone_size: few; cdr3_nt: TGCGCCAGCAGCCAGGGAGACTCTCCCAACAATCAGCCCCAGCATTTT; cdr3_aa: CASSQGDSPNNQPQHF
d_call: -; j_call: TRBJ2-3; v_call: TRBV7-8; clone_size: -; cdr3_nt: TGTGCCAGCAGCACCATTGGCACGGATACGCAGTATTTT; cdr3_aa: CASSTIGTDTQYF
d_call: -; j_call: TRBJ2-7; v_call: TRBV5-5; clone_size: few; cdr3_nt: TGTGCCAGCAGCACGGGGTACGAGCAGTACTTC; cdr3_aa: CASSTGYEQYF
d_call: -; j_call: TRBJ2-3; v_call: TRBV28; clone_size: -; cdr3_nt: TGTGCCAGCAGTTTAGGAGCGGTAAGCACAGATACGCAGTATTTT; cdr3_aa: CASSLGAVSTDTQYF
d_call: TRBD1; j_call: TRBJ2-7; v_call: TRBV11-2; clone_size: -; cdr3_nt: TGTGCCAGCAGCTCTTACCCGGTAGAGGGACAGAATTACGAGCAGTACTTC; cdr3_aa: CASSSYPVEGQNYEQYF
d_call: -; j_call: TRBJ2-7; v_call: TRBV10-2; clone_size: -; cdr3_nt: TGCGCCAGCAGTGAGTCGAGGGGGGGCCCACCCTACGAGCAGTACTTC; cdr3_aa: CASSESRGGPPYEQYF
d_call: -; j_call: TRBJ1-5; v_call: TRBV28; clone_size: few; cdr3_nt: TGTGCCAGCAGTCCAAGGGGGAGCAATCAGCCCCAGCATTTT; cdr3_aa: CASSPRGSNQPQHF
d_call: TRBD1; j_call: TRBJ2-6; v_call: TRBV28; clone_size: -; cdr3_nt: TGTGCCAGCAGTCCAGGGGGCGCCTACGTCCTGACTTTC; cdr3_aa: CASSPGGAYVLTF
d_call: -; j_call: TRBJ1-6; v_call: TRBV7-9; clone_size: -; cdr3_nt: TGTGCCAGCAGTTTCACGACGACAGCCTATGATTCACCCCTCCACTTT; cdr3_aa: CASSFTTTAYDSPLHF
d_call: -; j_call: TRBJ1-4; v_call: TRBV27; clone_size: few; cdr3_nt: TGTGCCAGCAGTTTTGTCACTGGGGGAGTCGAAAAACTGTTTTTT; cdr3_aa: CASSFVTGGVEKLFF
d_call: -; j_call: TRBJ2-7; v_call: TRBV30; clone_size: -; cdr3_nt: TGTGCCTGGAGTGTACCCCCCTACGAGCAGTACTTC; cdr3_aa: CAWSVPPYEQYF
d_call: TRBD1; j_call: TRBJ2-6; v_call: TRBV7-6; clone_size: -; cdr3_nt: TGTGCCAGCAGCACGCGACAGGGCTCTGGGGCCAACGTCCTGACTTTC; cdr3_aa: CASSTRQGSGANVLTF
d_call: TRBD1; j_call: TRBJ2-7; v_call: TRBV5-1; clone_size: -; cdr3_nt: TGCGCCAGCAGCTTGCCGCAGGGGGCAGTCAACGAGCAGTACTTC; cdr3_aa: CASSLPQGAVNEQYF
d_call: -; j_call: TRBJ1-2; v_call: TRBV5-4; clone_size: -; cdr3_nt: TGTGCCAGCAGCTTGCGGGAAGTCACTATTTATGGCTACACCTTC; cdr3_aa: CASSLREVTIYGYTF
d_call: -; j_call: TRBJ2-5; v_call: TRBV11-2; clone_size: -; cdr3_nt: TGTGCCAGCAGCTTAGGGCGAGAACTACAAGAGACCCAGTACTTC; cdr3_aa: CASSLGRELQETQYF
d_call: TRBD1; j_call: TRBJ2-7; v_call: TRBV30; clone_size: -; cdr3_nt: TGTGCCTGGGGACAGGGGGGAGTGGGGCAGTACTTC; cdr3_aa: CAWGQGGVGQYF
d_call: TRBD1; j_call: TRBJ1-5; v_call: TRBV15; clone_size: -; cdr3_nt: TGTGCCACCAGCAATTCCGGACAGGGCAATCAGCCCCAGCATTTT; cdr3_aa: CATSNSGQGNQPQHF
d_call: -; j_call: TRBJ2-5; v_call: TRBV28; clone_size: once; cdr3_nt: TGTGCCAGCAGTTTCACGGAGACCCAGTACTTC; cdr3_aa: CASSFTETQYF
d_call: -; j_call: TRBJ2-7; v_call: TRBV28; clone_size: -; cdr3_nt: TGTGCCAGCAGTCTTCTCTTGATCTCCTACGAGCAGTACTTC; cdr3_aa: CASSLLLISYEQYF
d_call: -; j_call: TRBJ1-3; v_call: TRBV29-1; clone_size: -; cdr3_nt: TGCAGCGTTGAAAGCGGGTTCTCTGGAAACACCATATATTTT; cdr3_aa: CSVESGFSGNTIYF
d_call: -; j_call: TRBJ2-7; v_call: TRBV27; clone_size: -; cdr3_nt: TGTGCCAGCAGTTTAAGGGCCGCACGGGCCTACGAGCAGTACTTC; cdr3_aa: CASSLRAARAYEQYF
d_call: -; j_call: TRBJ2-3; v_call: TRBV4-1; clone_size: -; cdr3_nt: TGCGCCAGCAGCCAGGGGGCGGGCACAGATACGCAGTATTTT; cdr3_aa: CASSQGAGTDTQYF
d_call: TRBD1; j_call: TRBJ2-5; v_call: TRBV5-6; clone_size: -; cdr3_nt: TGTGCCAGCAGCCTGGACAGGGGGATAGAGACCCAGTACTTC; cdr3_aa: CASSLDRGIETQYF
d_call: TRBD1; j_call: TRBJ1-5; v_call: TRBV6-6; clone_size: -; cdr3_nt: TGTGCCAGCAGTTACTCGCGACAGGGTAATGAGCCCCAGCATTTT; cdr3_aa: CASSYSRQGNEPQHF